The clone carrying this T cell receptor (beta chain) is labeled medium-sized (0.01 to 0.1%). V shed 4 bases, J shed 4 bases, and the junction held 5 bases outside the gene matches. The CDR3 sequence is 14 residues long. Germline V gene data show CDR1 as LNHNV and CDR2 as YYDKDF (reference sequence). TCR alpha and beta CDR3 regions were amplified from RNA using iRepertoire nested multiplex PCR. TCRdb re-analysed the multiplex PCR reads in MiXCR, keeping a single row per CDR3 protein. This table has a few thousand distinct CDR3 sequences, 44% appearing once. The data are from a study of glioma-infiltrating T cells.

This receptor was identified in a human donor with low-grade glioma or glioblastoma, undergoing nonglioma brain surgery, or in good health (not recorded which). V usage is TRBV15 and J usage is TRBJ2-5, with 8 bases lining up with TRBD2. The specimen was glioma tissue, nonneoplastic brain tissue, or PBMCs (not recorded which). Written as DNA, the CDR3 is TGTGCCACCAGCACCGGGAGGGATTCAGAGACCCAGTACTTC. Protein sequence: CATSTGRDSETQYF.